A single sample gave rise to the 12 T cell receptor beta chains below, sequenced in a study of shared T cell receptors in the human thymus. Sequencing used immunoSEQ multiplex PCR; TCRdb keeps in-frame clones, though not all of them. The sample includes around 730,000 clones, around 85% seen only once; the top ten take approximately 0.01%. The sample was also linked to a second study, of human thymus T cells.

Source material: thymocytes. All receptors come from a girl under three years old with a congenital heart defect.

This CDR3 is CASSPTGHSGNTIYF. The CDR3 nucleotides are TGTGCCAGCAGCCCCACAGGCCACTCTGGAAACACCATATATTTT. V is TRBV11-2 and J is TRBJ1-3; D is possibly TRBD1 (5 bases). Germline assignment: CDR1 SGHAT and CDR2 FQNNGV. V lost 5 bases and J 0 bases, leaving 11 bases between the germline ends. This CDR3 region has 15 residues.

This chain joins TRBV5-4 and TRBJ2-3, with TRBD2 matching over 9 bases. The germline V gene encodes CDR1 SGHNT and CDR2 YYREEE (reference sequence). The ends lost 3 bases at V and 3 bases at J; junction bases unmatched: 8. CDR3 length equals 16 residues. The CDR3 region has the DNA TGTGCCAGCAGCTATCCTCATAGCGGGGGAACAGATACGCAGTATTTT. Its protein is CASSYPHSGGTDTQYF.

This clone was counted once. This chain connects TRBV30 to TRBJ1-6; D is ambiguous. In germline, CDR1 is GTSNPN, CDR2 SVGIG (reference sequence). The V gene lost 2 bases and the J gene lost 4 bases, with 15 bases spanning the gap. The CDR3 contains 16 residues. In nucleotides, the CDR3 is TGTGCCTGGAGTCCCCCCAAACGGGGTTATAATTCACCCCTCCACTTT. Residues: CAWSPPKRGYNSPLHF.

The V and J genes are TRBV4-1 and TRBJ1-2; TRBD1 agrees at 8 bases. V dropped 3 bases and J dropped 8; count of bases not matched to a gene: 20. The germline V gene has CDR1 MGHRA and CDR2 YSYEKL. CDR3 size: 18 residues. The CDR3 reads CASSQDRVRSDLHNGYTF. CDR3 in DNA: TGCGCCAGCAGCCAGGACAGGGTTCGTTCGGATCTACACAACGGCTACACCTTC.

The V and J genes are TRBV7-9 and TRBJ1-2, with 7 bases identical to TRBD1. V trimming: 2 bases; J trimming: 5 bases; junction bases outside the gene matches: 8. CDR3 length: 15 amino acids. The germline CDR1 and CDR2 sequences are SEHNR and FQNEAQ (reference sequence). CDR3: CASSLMAGGQYGYTF. CDR3 nucleotide sequence: TGTGCCAGCAGCTTAATGGCAGGGGGGCAGTATGGCTACACCTTC. Combining the CDR3 with reference TRBV7-9 and TRBJ1-2 gives the whole variable domain DTGVSQNPRHKITKRGQNVTFRCDPISEHNRLYWYRQTLGQGPEFLTYFQNEAQLEKSRLLSDRFSAERPKGSFSTLEIQRTEQGDSAMYLCASSLMAGGQYGYTFGSGTRLTVV.

The V call is TRBV7-3, the J call TRBJ1-5, with a tentative D call TRBD1 (6 bases). CDR3 length equals 14 residues. V shed 4 bases and J shed 7 bases, with 14 bases lying between them. Germline CDR1 reads SGHTA; CDR2 reads FQGTGA. CDR3 nucleotides: TGTGCCAGCAGCTACTGCACAGGGATGCAGCCCCAGCATTTT. Its translation: CASSYCTGMQPQHF.

The chain carries TRBV6-1 and TRBJ1-6; 7 positions agree with TRBD1. The CDR3 loop spans 16 amino acids. With V trimmed by 4 bases and J by 6 bases, 9 bases remained unmatched. The germline gives CDR1 MNHNS, CDR2 SASEGT. Here the CDR3 DNA reads TGTGCCAGCAGTGCCCGGAGGGGGACAGTTAATTCACCCCTCCACTTT. Translating it yields CASSARRGTVNSPLHF.

J is TRBJ2-5 and V is TRBV9, with TRBD2 as a possible D gene (5 bases). Germline V gene data show CDR1 as SGDLS and CDR2 as YYNGEE. This CDR3 is 16 amino acids long. V dropped 4 bases and J dropped 4 bases, with 20 bases sitting between them. The CDR3 protein is CASSPKRTGSGETQYF. The CDR3 nucleotides read TGTGCCAGCAGCCCCAAACGCACGGGATCTGGAGAGACCCAGTACTTC.

The chain joins TRBV6-1 to TRBJ1-1, with 7 bases aligning to TRBD1. The CDR3 runs 14 residues. The germline V gene encodes CDR1 MNHNS and CDR2 SASEGT. V shed 4 bases and J 2 bases; nucleotides not matched to a gene: 4. CDR3 DNA sequence: TGTGCCAGCAGTGTTGGGACAGCAAACACTGAAGCTTTCTTT. Translated: CASSVGTANTEAFF.

The rearrangement joins TRBV12-5 to TRBJ2-2; 7 nucleotides match TRBD2. Unmatched junction bases numbered 11, after V lost 1 base and J lost 6 bases. The CDR3 contains 17 residues. The germline V gene encodes CDR1 LGHNT and CDR2 FRNRAP. CDR3 sequence reads: CASGLARLAPGPGELFF. The CDR3 coding sequence is TGTGCTAGTGGTTTGGCTCGACTAGCCCCCGGACCCGGGGAGCTGTTTTTT.

This chain uses TRBV18 with TRBJ2-7; 8 nucleotides match TRBD1. The CDR3 is made up of 15 amino acids. Germline lookup yields CDR1 KGHSH and CDR2 LQKENI. The V and J ends lost 6 bases and 0 bases, in that order; junction bases with no gene match: 7. In nucleotides, the CDR3 is TGTGCCAGCTCCCCGACAGGGGTAAGCTCCTACGAGCAGTACTTC. This encodes CASSPTGVSSYEQYF.

The J gene is TRBJ1-2, the V gene TRBV7-9; 7 bases are shared with TRBD1. The germline gives CDR1 SEHNR, CDR2 FQNEAQ (reference sequence). The CDR3 length is 17 residues. Germline trimming cut 2 bases from V and 4 bases from J; bases unmatched to any gene: 13. CDR3 loop: CASSLPSTTGVAYGYTF. The DNA of the CDR3 is TGTGCCAGCAGCTTACCCTCAACTACAGGGGTGGCCTATGGCTACACCTTC.